The 25 T cell receptor beta chains below all came from one sample that was sequenced in a study of T cell repertoires in cytomegalovirus infection. Each CDR3 protein is one row after TCRdb ran MiXCR on the reads. Of roughly 860,000 distinct CDR3 sequences in the sample, about 30% were seen once. Their antigen targets remain unknown. The specimen comprised cultured CD8+ T cells from PBMCs, sampled from culture after CMV antigen stimulation. The source of these receptors is a human donor in good health (CMV status not recorded). Some clones in this sample may be carry-over from other donors' samples.

This clonotype was counted once. This chain links TRBV9 with TRBJ2-6; 11 bases match TRBD1. The CDR3 is 16 residues long. Germline V gives CDR1 SGDLS, CDR2 YYNGEE. Unmatched junction bases numbered 5, after V lost 7 bases and J lost 2 bases. CDR3 coding DNA: TGTGCCAGCTCCGGGACAGGGGGACCTGGGGCCAACGTCCTGACTTTC. It codes for CASSGTGGPGANVLTF.

The J gene is TRBJ1-1, the V gene TRBV20-1; D uncertain. The germline CDR1 and CDR2 sequences are DFQATT and SNEGSKA (reference sequence). Trimming took 2 bases from V and 0 from J, leaving 7 bases between them. The CDR3 loop spans 13 amino acids. The CDR3: CSARPFMNTEAFF. CDR3 nucleotides: TGCAGTGCTAGACCCTTCATGAACACTGAAGCTTTCTTT.

The table lists this clonotype with a few counts. The V gene is TRBV11-2, the J gene TRBJ1-2; 8 bases agree with TRBD1. The CDR3 contains 15 residues. Germline CDR1 is SGHAT and CDR2 is FQNNGV. V shed 1 base, J shed 3 bases, and the junction held 4 bases outside the gene matches. Here the CDR3 reads CASSLVTGDHYGYTF. The CDR3 DNA reads as TGTGCCAGCAGCTTAGTGACAGGGGATCACTATGGCTACACCTTC.

V usage is TRBV5-6 and J usage is TRBJ2-1; 8 positions agree with TRBD1. The CDR3 extends over 19 amino acids. The ends lost 5 bases at V and 3 bases at J; junction bases unmatched: 19. Germline V gene lookup returns CDR1 SGHDT and CDR2 YYEEEE. The CDR3 is CASSFEGQVGVSGYNEQFF. Here the CDR3 DNA reads TGTGCCAGCAGTTTCGAGGGACAGGTCGGGGTAAGTGGCTACAATGAGCAGTTCTTC.

V and J are TRBV23-1 and TRBJ1-5, with 8 bases aligning to TRBD1. TRBV23-1 belongs to the ORF category, with a function that is uncertain. V lost 1 base, J lost 11 bases, and 7 bases stayed unmatched. The length of the CDR3 is 14 residues. CDR3 residues: CASSQCWTGRSQHF. For the CDR3, the DNA is TGCGCCAGCAGTCAATGTTGGACAGGGAGATCCCAGCATTTT.

As to this clonotype: Just one base apart from a much larger clone, this may be a read error. The J gene is TRBJ1-5, the V gene TRBV7-8; D is perhaps TRBD1 (6 bases). This CDR3 region has 15 residues. The germline V gene has CDR1 SGHVS and CDR2 FQNEAQ. V was cut by 0 bases and J by 6 bases, with 12 bases left in between. Here the CDR3 reads CASSLARGLTQPQHF. CDR3 coding DNA: TGTGCCAGCAGCTTAGCGCGGGGGCTTACTCAGCCCCAGCATTTT.

This clonotype appeared many times. The V call is TRBV7-8, the J call TRBJ2-1; D ambiguous. Germline V gene sequence: CDR1 SGHVS, CDR2 FQNEAQ. This CDR3 has 12 amino acids. Trimming stripped 1 base from V and 5 bases from J, with 3 bases between. CDR3 DNA: TGTGCCAGCAGCTTAGTCCACAATGAGCAGTTCTTC. Its protein product is CASSLVHNEQFF.

This clonotype showed up many times. The rearrangement links TRBV12-3 or TRBV12-4 to TRBJ1-4; the D is unclear. The V gene lost 6 bases and the J gene lost 0 bases, with 11 bases spanning the gap. This CDR3 region has 15 residues. The CDR3 loop reads CASSRERATNEKLFF. The CDR3 DNA reads TGTGCCAGCAGCCGAGAACGGGCAACTAATGAAAAACTGTTTTTT.

This clonotype was counted a few times. The CDR3 DNA is TGTGCCAGTAGTATGTTACCGTCAGATACGCAGTATTTT. Translating gives CASSMLPSDTQYF. The chain combines TRBV19 with TRBJ2-3; D gene uncertain. Between the trimmed V and J ends, which lost 3 bases and 4 bases, there was a span of 8 bases. Per the germline V gene, CDR1 is LNHDA and CDR2 is SQIVND (reference sequence). The CDR3 length is 13 residues.

The chain has TRBV6-2 or TRBV6-3 and TRBJ1-6; TRBD1 is a possible D gene (6 bases). Trimming cost V 3 bases and J 7 bases, with 16 bases left between them. Per germline, CDR1 MNHEY and CDR2 SVGEGT. The CDR3 loop spans 16 amino acids. The CDR3 nucleotides are TGTGCCAGCAGTTATTCCCGGACAGACGACAATTCACCCCTCCACTTT. The encoded protein is CASSYSRTDDNSPLHF.

This clonotype was observed many times. This chain connects TRBV7-8 to TRBJ2-2; D is possibly TRBD2 (6 bases). Germline loops: CDR1 SGHVS, CDR2 FQNEAQ. There are 14 residues in the CDR3. V was cut by 7 bases and J by 5 bases, with 14 bases left in between. As DNA, the CDR3 is TGTGCCAGCAAGGAGGGTTCCGGGACCGGGGAGCTGTTTTTT. Translated: CASKEGSGTGELFF.

V usage is TRBV4-1 and J usage is TRBJ1-4; D unresolved. V lost 0 bases and J 2 bases, leaving 7 bases between the germline ends. This CDR3 region has 15 residues. The germline V gene encodes CDR1 MGHRA and CDR2 YSYEKL. The CDR3 sequence is CASSQETTTNEKLFF. DNA for the CDR3: TGCGCCAGCAGCCAAGAAACAACTACTAATGAAAAACTGTTTTTT.

This clonotype was counted ten times or more. V gene TRBV7-2 combines with J gene TRBJ1-1, with 8 bases that match TRBD1. The germline CDR1 and CDR2 sequences are SGHTA and FQGNSA. CDR3 length: 12 residues. The V segment lost 3 bases and the J segment 6 bases; nucleotides outside the gene matches: 0. The CDR3 loop is CASSLDRAEAFF. In nucleotides, the CDR3 is TGTGCCAGCAGCTTGGACAGGGCTGAAGCTTTCTTT.

This chain's CDR3 is CASKAGNYGYTF. The CDR3 DNA sequence: TGTGCCAGCAAGGCAGGGAACTATGGCTACACCTTC. This rearrangement joins TRBV27 to TRBJ1-2; possibly TRBD1 for D (5 bases). V was clipped by 7 bases and J by 2 bases, with 8 bases between them. The germline V gene encodes CDR1 MNHEY and CDR2 SMNVEV (reference sequence). The CDR3 totals 12 residues.

This clonotype was detected a few times. The rearrangement links TRBV7-3 to TRBJ1-1, with no clear D. Germline CDR1 is SGHTA and CDR2 is FQGTGA. V shed 3 bases and J shed 4 bases, with 9 bases lying between them. CDR3 length: 13 residues. CDR3 in DNA: TGTGCCAGCAGCTTTGCGCTGAGCACTGAAGCTTTCTTT. It encodes CASSFALSTEAFF.

V usage is TRBV7-6 and J usage is TRBJ2-1, with D perhaps TRBD2 (5 bases). V was pared by 0 bases and J by 5 bases, with 20 bases between. The CDR3 contains 18 residues. Germline V gives CDR1 SGHVS, CDR2 FNYEAQ. This chain's CDR3 is CASSLARRSGSSHNEQFF. The DNA for the CDR3 is TGTGCCAGCAGCTTAGCCCGTCGTTCGGGGTCTAGCCACAATGAGCAGTTCTTC.

The rearrangement uses TRBV7-4 and TRBJ2-1; 12 bases line up with TRBD2. This CDR3 contains 17 residues. Losses at the gene ends were 4 bases for V and 7 bases for J; bases not matched to a gene: 11. CDR1 is SGHVT, CDR2 SQSDAQ, per germline. CDR3 sequence reads: CASSSPPSGGARNEQFF. The DNA for the CDR3 is TGTGCCAGCAGCTCGCCTCCTAGCGGGGGGGCGAGAAATGAGCAGTTCTTC.

The chain uses TRBV6-2 or TRBV6-3 and TRBJ2-1; D is perhaps TRBD1 (6 bases). CDR1 is MNHEY, CDR2 SVGEGT, per germline. The V end was cut by 2 bases, the J end by 5 bases, with 10 bases between. The CDR3 is 14 amino acids. The CDR3 nucleotides read TGTGCCAGCAGTTACCGACAGGAGAACAATGAGCAGTTCTTC. Translating it yields CASSYRQENNEQFF.

This clonotype was found many times. This chain uses TRBV7-6 with TRBJ2-1; possibly TRBD2 for D (5 bases). The CDR3 runs to 17 residues. Trimming cost V 5 bases and J 0 bases, with 17 bases left between them. In germline, CDR1 is SGHVS, CDR2 FNYEAQ. CDR3 sequence reads: CASSPDLAYSSYNEQFF. The CDR3, as DNA: TGTGCCAGCAGCCCCGATTTAGCGTATAGCTCCTACAATGAGCAGTTCTTC.

The chain links TRBV20-1 to TRBJ1-2, with D possibly being TRBD1 (6 bases). This CDR3 is built from 15 residues. Germline values: CDR1 DFQATT, CDR2 SNEGSKA (reference sequence). V gave up 3 bases and J gave up 7 bases, with 21 bases separating them. The CDR3 DNA sequence: TGCAGTGCTAGTGAGGACAGTTACTTCTCCCCTGGCTACACCTTC. Translating it yields CSASEDSYFSPGYTF.

CDR3 amino acids: CAISATGAGQPQHF. The CDR3 coding sequence is TGTGCCATCAGTGCGACAGGGGCGGGTCAGCCCCAGCATTTT. V gene TRBV10-3 combines with J gene TRBJ1-5; 8 bases agree with TRBD1. The CDR3 covers 14 residues. J gave up 6 bases and V 4 bases, and 5 bases lay outside the gene matches. From germline, CDR1 is ENHRY and CDR2 SYGVKD.

The chain joins TRBV20-1 to TRBJ2-3; 7 nucleotides align to TRBD1. The CDR3 runs 17 residues. In germline, CDR1 is DFQATT, CDR2 SNEGSKA (reference sequence). J was trimmed by 6 bases and V by 3 bases; bases with no gene match: 18. In DNA, the CDR3 is TGCAGTGCTAGCCTCCGAAGGGGGCCCTCGTTAAGCGATACGCAGTATTTT. Residues: CSASLRRGPSLSDTQYF.

This clonotype was seen repeatedly, ten times or more. The chain uses TRBV7-6 and TRBJ2-1; 8 bases map to TRBD2. CDR1 and CDR2 (germline): SGHVS, FNYEAQ. With V trimmed by 5 bases and J by 7 bases, 10 bases remained unmatched. The CDR3 has 15 amino acids. For the CDR3, the DNA is TGTGCCAGCAGCCTCTCTAGCGGGCCTGGGAATGAGCAGTTCTTC. Translated, it gives CASSLSSGPGNEQFF.

The chain couples TRBV19 to TRBJ1-1; D perhaps matches TRBD1 (5 bases). The V end lost 3 bases, the J end lost 4 bases, and 12 bases lay between the germline ends. The CDR3 has 14 amino acids. Germline-derived CDR1 and CDR2 are LNHDA and SQIVND (reference sequence). The DNA of the CDR3 is TGTGCCAGTAGTATGCCCGGGGGTGGCACTGAAGCTTTCTTT. Its translation: CASSMPGGGTEAFF.

Only one count was recorded for this clonotype. This chain links TRBV7-8 with TRBJ2-7; D is ambiguous. Germline lookup yields CDR1 SGHVS and CDR2 FQNEAQ. Trimming pared 5 bases from V and 7 bases from J, leaving 9 bases between. This CDR3 is 11 amino acids long. The CDR3 DNA reads as TGTGCCAGCAGCAGCACGCCAGAGCAGTACTTC. Translated, it gives CASSSTPEQYF.